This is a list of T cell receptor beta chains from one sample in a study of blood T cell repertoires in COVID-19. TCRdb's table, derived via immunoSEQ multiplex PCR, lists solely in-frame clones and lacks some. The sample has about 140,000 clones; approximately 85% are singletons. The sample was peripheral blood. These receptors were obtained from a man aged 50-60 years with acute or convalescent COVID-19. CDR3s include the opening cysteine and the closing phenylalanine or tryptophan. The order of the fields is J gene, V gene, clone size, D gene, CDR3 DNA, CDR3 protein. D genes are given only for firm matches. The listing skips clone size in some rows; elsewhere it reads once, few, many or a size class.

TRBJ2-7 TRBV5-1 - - TGCGCCAGCAGCCGTCGTTCGGGAGTGCAGTCGGGCGAGCAGTACTTC CASSRRSGVQSGEQYF
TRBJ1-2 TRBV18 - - TGTGCCAGCTCATCCCGTTCCCCAGGCGATGGCTACACCTTC CASSSRSPGDGYTF
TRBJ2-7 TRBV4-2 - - TGTGCCAGCAGCCAAGGGCCAGTTTACGAGCAGTACTTC CASSQGPVYEQYF
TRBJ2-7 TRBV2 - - TGTGCCAGCAGTGATTCGACAGGATACTACGAGCAGTACTTC CASSDSTGYYEQYF
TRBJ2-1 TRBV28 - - TGTGCCAGCAGGATAAGAGTGTACAATGAGCAGTTCTTC CASRIRVYNEQFF
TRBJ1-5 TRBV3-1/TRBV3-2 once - TGTGCCAGCAGCGACTTGGCAGGGGTTAATCAGCCCCAGCATTTT CASSDLAGVNQPQHF
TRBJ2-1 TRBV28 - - TGTGCCAGCAGTTTAAGGACCGGGAGTTTCCACAATGAGCAGTTCTTC CASSLRTGSFHNEQFF
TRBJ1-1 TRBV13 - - TGTGCCAGCAGCCCTACTATATACACTGAAGCTTTCTTT CASSPTIYTEAFF
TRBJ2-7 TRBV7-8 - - TGTGCCAGCAGCCGCGATCGGTACGAGCAGTACTTC CASSRDRYEQYF
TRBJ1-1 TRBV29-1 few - TGCAGCGTTGATGCCCGGGATTCGGACACTGAAGCTTTCTTT CSVDARDSDTEAFF
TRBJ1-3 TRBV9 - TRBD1 TGTGCCAGCAGCGTAGGAGACAGGGAGTTCGCTGGAAACACCATATATTTT CASSVGDREFAGNTIYF
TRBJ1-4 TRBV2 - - TGTGCCAGCAGACCAGGGGAGTTTAATGAAAAACTGTTTTTT CASRPGEFNEKLFF
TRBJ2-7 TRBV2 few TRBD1 TGTGCCAGCAGTGACCGGGACAGGGGACACGAGCAGTACTTC CASSDRDRGHEQYF
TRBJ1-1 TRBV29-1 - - TGCAGCGCCCCGGAGGGTTCGAACACTGAAGCTTTCTTT CSAPEGSNTEAFF
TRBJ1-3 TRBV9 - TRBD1 TGTGCCAGCAGCGAGGGACAGGCGGACACCATATATTTT CASSEGQADTIYF
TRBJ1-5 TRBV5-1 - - TGCGCCAGCAGCTCCGGGTCCCCCAATCAGCCCCAGCATTTT CASSSGSPNQPQHF
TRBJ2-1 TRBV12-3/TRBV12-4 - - TGTGCCAGCAGTTCCCCTAGCGTTGAGCAGTTCTTC CASSSPSVEQFF
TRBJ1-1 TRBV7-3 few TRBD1 TGTGCCAGCAGCTTGTCCGGGACAGCGAACACTGAAGCTTTCTTT CASSLSGTANTEAFF
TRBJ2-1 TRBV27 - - TGTGCCAGCAGTTTTATTGGGAGGTCCTACAATGAGCAGTTCTTC CASSFIGRSYNEQFF
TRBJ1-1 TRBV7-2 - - TGTGCCAGCAGCCCCTTGGCGGGGAACACTGAAGCTTTCTTT CASSPLAGNTEAFF
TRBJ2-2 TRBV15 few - TGTGCCACCAGCAGAGATCGGGTGGAGAACGCCGGGGAGCTGTTTTTT CATSRDRVENAGELFF
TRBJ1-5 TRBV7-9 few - TGTGCCAGCAGCCTACAGGGTTCGGTTCAGCCCCAGCATTTT CASSLQGSVQPQHF
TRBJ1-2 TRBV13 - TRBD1 TGTGCCAGCAGCTTGCCCAGGGGTGACAGGGACTATGGCTACACCTTC CASSLPRGDRDYGYTF
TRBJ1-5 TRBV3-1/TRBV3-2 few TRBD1 TGTGCCAGCAGCCACGGGACAGGGGGCCATCAGCCCCAGCATTTT CASSHGTGGHQPQHF
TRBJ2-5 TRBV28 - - TGTGCCAGCGGTACGAGTCACCAAGAGACCCAGTACTTC CASGTSHQETQYF
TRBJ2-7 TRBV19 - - TGTGCCAGTAGTATTTTAGGGGCCTACGAGCAGTACTTC CASSILGAYEQYF